This T cell receptor (beta chain) came from a study of blood T cell repertoires in COVID-19. One Seattle source followed patients from active infection through their disease course. Deletions cut 8 bases from V and 5 bases from J, with 10 bases between. This CDR3 has 12 amino acids. CDR1 SNHLY and CDR2 FYNNEI come from the germline V gene. Libraries were prepared by immunoSEQ multiplex PCR; TCRdb keeps only in-frame clonotypes and omits some of them. The sample contains about 180,000 clones, roughly 86% of which appear only once. The rearrangement links TRBV2 to TRBJ2-1; D gene uncertain. The sequence was obtained from a man between 60 and 75 years old with COVID-19, enrolled during active disease. Sequenced input: peripheral blood. CDR3: CASLLFNNEQFF. The CDR3 coding sequence is TGTGCCAGCCTACTTTTTAACAATGAGCAGTTCTTC.